Shown below are 12 T cell receptor beta chains from a single sample sequenced in a study of blood T cell repertoires in COVID-19. Libraries were prepared by immunoSEQ multiplex PCR; TCRdb keeps only in-frame clonotypes and omits some of them. The sample has 60,000 to 70,000 clones, roughly 74% seen once. The sample comprised peripheral blood. Source of these receptors: a woman of 80 years or more with acute or convalescent COVID-19.

The chain uses TRBV19 and TRBJ1-2; 8 bases align to TRBD1. V lost 4 bases and J lost 5; bases outside the gene matches: 3. Germline-derived CDR1 and CDR2 are LNHDA and SQIVND (reference sequence). The CDR3 sequence is 13 residues long. The CDR3 DNA reads as TGTGCCAGTAGTAACGGACAGGGTTATGGCTACACCTTC. Its protein product is CASSNGQGYGYTF.

This clone was detected once. The chain couples TRBV3-1 (or the pseudogene TRBV3-2) to TRBJ1-3, with 9 bases aligning to TRBD1. After removal of 4 bases from V and 4 bases from J, the junction contained 5 bases not matched to a gene. Germline CDR1 LGHDT, CDR2 YNNKEL (reference sequence). This CDR3 contains 15 residues. In DNA form, the CDR3 reads TGTGCCAGCAGCCTTGGGACAGGGAGCGGAAACACCATATATTTT. It translates to CASSLGTGSGNTIYF.

The chain has TRBV7-2 and TRBJ1-6; D possibly corresponds to TRBD1 (6 bases). With 6 bases removed from V and 8 bases from J, the gap between germline ends came to 11 bases. The germline gives CDR1 SGHTA, CDR2 FQGNSA. There are 13 residues in the CDR3. The CDR3 region is CASRFAGDSPLHF. CDR3 nucleotides: TGTGCCAGCAGATTCGCAGGGGATTCACCCCTCCACTTT.

J is TRBJ1-1 and V is TRBV15, with D uncertain. The CDR3 extends over 13 amino acids. The germline gives CDR1 LNHNV, CDR2 YYDKDF (reference sequence). Trimming shortened V by 0 bases and J by 1 base, and 3 bases separated the two germline ends. CDR3 loop: CATSREANTEAFF. CDR3 DNA sequence: TGTGCCACCAGCAGAGAGGCGAACACTGAAGCTTTCTTT.

The chain carries TRBV4-3 and TRBJ2-1, with TRBD2 matching 8 bases. The J segment lost 4 bases and the V segment lost 0 bases, leaving 11 bases of the junction unmatched. CDR3 length: 18 amino acids. CDR1 is LGHNA and CDR2 is YSLEER in the germline V gene. The CDR3 DNA reads TGCGCCAGCAGCCAAGACGCCCCGGGACTAGTCGCGTACAATGAGCAGTTCTTC. As protein: CASSQDAPGLVAYNEQFF.

In its sample, this clone was seen a few times. This chain links TRBV21-1 with TRBJ2-7; the listed D gene, TRBD2, was not tested against the DNA. TRBV21-1 has pseudogene status. This CDR3 contains 15 residues. The CDR3 reads CASPKPSGDRYEQYF. The CDR3 bases are TGTGCCAGCCCAAAGCCCAGCGGCGATCGCTACGAGCAGTACTTC.

This clone has a handful of counts. The chain has TRBV11-2 and TRBJ2-1; tentatively, D is TRBD1 (7 bases). CDR1 SGHAT and CDR2 FQNNGV come from the germline V gene. V was pared by 6 bases and J by 4 bases, with 16 bases between. The length of the CDR3 is 15 residues. The CDR3, as DNA: TGTGCCAGCAGGGACTACAGGGGCCGATACAATGAGCAGTTCTTC. The encoded protein is CASRDYRGRYNEQFF.

This chain links TRBV19 with TRBJ2-6; 11 bases match TRBD1. Germline CDR1 LNHDA, CDR2 SQIVND (reference sequence). J lost 0 bases, V lost 3 bases, and 13 bases had no gene match. The CDR3 sequence is 21 residues long. The CDR3 DNA sequence: TGTGCCAGTAGTATTCAGGACAGGGGGCTATTTAGGGTCTCTGGGGCCAACGTCCTGACTTTC. Translating gives CASSIQDRGLFRVSGANVLTF.

The J gene is TRBJ2-7, the V gene TRBV9; 9 nucleotides align to TRBD1. From germline, CDR1 is SGDLS and CDR2 YYNGEE. The V and J ends lost 0 bases and 5 bases, in that order; junction bases with no gene match: 6. The CDR3 is 15 amino acids. The CDR3 protein is CASSVGGQGFHEQYF. The CDR3 nucleotides read TGTGCCAGCAGCGTAGGGGGACAGGGTTTCCACGAGCAGTACTTC.

This sequence joins TRBV6-5 and TRBJ2-5, with 11 bases lining up with TRBD2. The CDR3 has 15 amino acids. The germline V gene encodes CDR1 MNHEY and CDR2 SVGAGI. The junction had 9 bases not matched to a gene; V was cut back by 8 bases and J by 4 bases. CDR3 protein: CASGRLAGGRETQYF. CDR3 coding DNA: TGTGCCAGCGGGAGGCTAGCGGGAGGTCGAGAGACCCAGTACTTC.

The chain joins TRBV11-3 to TRBJ1-5; the D gene is possibly TRBD1 (5 bases). This CDR3 is built from 15 residues. The V and J ends lost 0 bases and 6 bases respectively, with 12 bases between them. CDR1 and CDR2 (germline): SGHNT, YENEEA. This CDR3 reads CASSLEGLVGQPQHF. DNA for the CDR3: TGTGCCAGCAGCTTAGAGGGGCTTGTGGGTCAGCCCCAGCATTTT.

This clone was seen only a few times. The chain couples TRBV19 to TRBJ2-3; D is perhaps TRBD1 (6 bases). Trimming removed 7 bases from V and 1 base from J, with 15 bases in between. CDR1 is LNHDA and CDR2 is SQIVND in the germline V gene (reference sequence). The CDR3 runs to 15 residues. CDR3 nucleotides: TGTGCCAGTAATCCGACAGGCAAGCGCACAGATACGCAGTATTTT. It yields the protein CASNPTGKRTDTQYF.